These 16 T cell receptor beta chains came from one sample sequenced in a study of T cells in Graves' hyperthyroidism and ophthalmopathy. Authors of the study amplified TCR beta CDR3 regions from RNA transcripts. Researchers ran a first-round RT-PCR on the TCR CDR3 using the HTBI primer set. One entry per CDR3 protein results from TCRdb running MiXCR on the multiplex PCR reads. Of 280,000 or so distinct CDR3 sequences in the sample, around 15% were seen once. The sequenced sample consisted of blood. All receptors derive from a woman in her fifties or sixties with Graves' hyperthyroidism that later progressed to Graves' ophthalmopathy.

This clonotype showed up many times. The chain has TRBV6-1 and TRBJ2-7; a possible D gene is TRBD1 (5 bases). The CDR3 spans 14 residues. Germline V gene data show CDR1 as MNHNS and CDR2 as SASEGT. V was cut by 5 bases and J by 5 bases, with 16 bases left in between. The DNA of the CDR3 is TGTGCCAGCAGTTTGTTTTCCGAAGGGGACGAGCAGTACTTC. This codes for CASSLFSEGDEQYF.

The V call is TRBV7-2, the J call TRBJ2-2, with 12 bases that match TRBD2. V shed 5 bases and J 3 bases; nucleotides not matched to a gene: 1. In germline, CDR1 is SGHTA, CDR2 FQGNSA. The CDR3 spans 15 residues. CDR3: CASSRLAGDTGELFF. CDR3 DNA: TGTGCCAGCAGCCGACTAGCGGGAGACACCGGGGAGCTGTTTTTT. Full variable domain (rest looked up from reference TRBV7-2 and TRBJ2-2): GAGVSQSPSNKVTEKGKDVELRCDPISGHTALYWYRQSLGQGLEFLIYFQGNSAPDKSGLPSDRFSAERTGGSVSTLTIQRTQQEDSAVYLCASSRLAGDTGELFFGEGSRLTVL.

This clonotype was counted many times. The chain links TRBV6-5 to TRBJ1-1; D is uncertain. CDR1 is MNHEY, CDR2 SVGAGI, per germline. V gave up 2 bases and J gave up 8 bases, with 15 bases separating them. This CDR3 is built from 14 residues. CDR3 sequence (DNA): TGTGCCAGCAGTTACGAGGCGCTGGGCGGGGAAGCTTTCTTT. As protein: CASSYEALGGEAFF.

This clonotype has a count of ten or more. The chain is built from TRBV3-1 and TRBJ1-1, with D unclear. The V and J ends lost 0 bases and 5 bases respectively, with 13 bases between them. Germline CDR1 is LGHDT and CDR2 is YNNKEL (reference sequence). The CDR3 contains 15 residues. The CDR3 region has the DNA TGTGCCAGCAGCCAAGATCGATGGGGATCAACTGAAGCTTTCTTT. Protein: CASSQDRWGSTEAFF.

The J gene is TRBJ2-3, the V gene TRBV7-2; TRBD1 might be the D (6 bases). The CDR3 sequence is 18 residues long. Per germline, CDR1 SGHTA and CDR2 FQGNSA. Trimming took off 6 bases at V and 1 base at J, with 23 bases between the two ends. The CDR3 spells CASSSFGSWQGRTDTQYF. The CDR3 bases are TGTGCCAGCAGTTCCTTCGGGTCCTGGCAGGGGCGCACAGATACGCAGTATTTT.

This clonotype was detected many times. The V call is TRBV18, the J call TRBJ1-6; D is perhaps TRBD1 (5 bases). Germline V gene sequence: CDR1 KGHSH, CDR2 LQKENI. The V and J ends lost 3 bases and 4 bases respectively, with 10 bases between them. This CDR3 has 15 amino acids. In DNA form, the CDR3 reads TGTGCCAGCTCACCCGGGGGAGCTTATAATTCACCCCTCCACTTT. Amino acid sequence: CASSPGGAYNSPLHF.

This clonotype showed up many times. This rearrangement joins TRBV3-1 to TRBJ2-1; 13 positions agree with TRBD2. Germline-derived CDR1 and CDR2 are LGHDT and YNNKEL (reference sequence). Losses at the gene ends were 4 bases for V and 6 bases for J; bases not matched to a gene: 12. This CDR3 has 18 residues. CDR3 nucleotide sequence: TGTGCCAGCAGCCGCAGACTAGCGGGAGGCCATATCGCCAATGAGCAGTTCTTC. Its translation is CASSRRLAGGHIANEQFF.

Ten or more counts support this clonotype. The V gene is TRBV5-1, the J gene TRBJ2-1; D is uncertain. Trimming took off 8 bases at V and 0 bases at J, with 12 bases between the two ends. The CDR3 sequence is 14 residues long. CDR1 and CDR2 (germline): SGHRS, YFSETQ. The CDR3 loop reads CASAVMSSYNEQFF. The DNA for the CDR3 is TGCGCCAGTGCTGTAATGAGCTCCTACAATGAGCAGTTCTTC.

The chain is built from TRBV2 and TRBJ1-1; TRBD1 agrees at 7 bases. J was trimmed by 1 base and V by 6 bases; bases with no gene match: 11. Germline CDR1 and CDR2: SNHLY and FYNNEI. The CDR3 runs to 16 residues. CDR3 coding DNA: TGTGCCAGCAGGGGCTTCGGAGGGGGCCGGAACACTGAAGCTTTCTTT. Translation gives CASRGFGGGRNTEAFF.

This clonotype came up many times. The chain carries TRBV18 and TRBJ1-2; D is possibly TRBD1 (6 bases). The CDR3 sequence is 13 residues long. The V end was cut by 6 bases, the J end by 8 bases, with 16 bases between. Germline V gene data show CDR1 as KGHSH and CDR2 as LQKENI. CDR3 sequence: CASSRPGQQGYTF. DNA of the CDR3: TGTGCCAGCTCCCGGCCGGGACAACAGGGCTACACCTTC.

Many counts were recorded for this clonotype. The genes are TRBV28 and TRBJ1-4, with TRBD1 identical over 7 bases. J was trimmed by 10 bases and V by 8 bases; bases with no gene match: 7. CDR1 MDHEN and CDR2 SYDVKM come from the germline V gene. The length of the CDR3 is 12 residues. CDR3 nucleotides: TGTGCCAGCCGGGCCCAGGGGGGAAAACTGTTTTTT. Its protein is CASRAQGGKLFF.

This chain joins TRBV5-1 and TRBJ2-1; either TRBD1 or TRBD2 may fit D (5 bases each). This CDR3 comprises 16 residues. Trimming cost V 2 bases and J 5 bases, with 17 bases left between them. The germline V gene encodes CDR1 SGHRS and CDR2 YFSETQ. For the CDR3, the DNA is TGCGCCAGCAGCTTTGAGGCTTACCGAGGGGACAATGAGCAGTTCTTC. Its protein is CASSFEAYRGDNEQFF.

The sample holds many counts of this clonotype. The DNA of the CDR3 is TGTGCCAGCAGCAGGAGTCGCCTGGGGACAGATACGCAGTATTTT. It specifies CASSRSRLGTDTQYF. The V call is TRBV7-9, the J call TRBJ2-3; no clear D. Trimming left V 5 bases short and J 3 bases short, with 15 bases between. Germline CDR1 SEHNR, CDR2 FQNEAQ (reference sequence). The CDR3 covers 15 residues.

This clonotype was seen at least ten times. The V and J genes are TRBV4-2 and TRBJ2-5; D perhaps matches TRBD2 (7 bases). In germline, CDR1 is LGHNA, CDR2 YNFKEQ. V lost 1 base and J lost 5, with 11 bases in between. This CDR3 spans 14 amino acids. The CDR3 DNA follows: TGTGCCAGCAGCCAAGGGGGGGGCGCGGAGACCCAGTACTTC. Translation gives CASSQGGGAETQYF.

This clonotype was detected only a few times. The chain couples TRBV9 to TRBJ2-5; maybe TRBD1 (6 bases). This CDR3 contains 13 residues. V was clipped by 3 bases and J by 5 bases, with 11 bases between them. Germline values: CDR1 SGDLS, CDR2 YYNGEE. The CDR3 DNA reads TGTGCCAGCAGCGCCAGGGGTGGCGAGACCCAGTACTTC. This gives the protein CASSARGGETQYF.

The chain employs TRBV20-1 and TRBJ1-2; tentative D call: TRBD1 (5 bases). Germline CDR1 reads DFQATT; CDR2 reads SNEGSKA (reference sequence). This CDR3 region has 14 residues. Trimming shortened V by 3 bases and J by 2 bases, and 13 bases separated the two germline ends. The CDR3 DNA sequence: TGCAGTGCTAGCAGTGGCGGGGGGAACTATGGCTACACCTTC. Translation: CSASSGGGNYGYTF.